These T cell receptor beta chains were read from a single sample in a study of resident and recirculating memory T cells in vitiligo. Using immunoSEQ multiplex PCR, the repertoire was profiled, and TCRdb retains in-frame clones only, with some absent. There are tens of thousands of clones in the sample; 80% to 95% occur only once, and less than 5.5% lies in the top ten. The sample comprised blood. These receptors all stem from a male donor with vitiligo. The CDR3 runs from the conserved cysteine through the conserved F or W. The D gene is left open where the match is weak. A row's size may be missing; if present it is once, few, many or a size class.

CDR3 DNA	CDR3 protein	clone size	D gene	V gene	J gene
TGCGCCAGCAGCCAAGAGGCGGATTCACCCCTCCACTTT	CASSQEADSPLHF	-	-	TRBV4-3	TRBJ1-6
TGTGCCAGCAGCTTGGGCGGGGTGGGCACTGAAGCTTTCTTT	CASSLGGVGTEAFF	once	-	TRBV5-4	TRBJ1-1
TGTGCCAGCAGCTCGACGGAGAGGGACAGACCATTATACGAGCAGTACTTC	CASSSTERDRPLYEQYF	medium-sized	TRBD1	TRBV5-8	TRBJ2-7
TGTGCCAGCAGTGAAGGGACAGGCGGCGTGGGAAATGAAAAACTGTTTTTT	CASSEGTGGVGNEKLFF	-	TRBD1	TRBV2	TRBJ1-4
TGTGCCAGCAGCGTCCGGACAGGGAATAATGAAAAACTGTTTTTT	CASSVRTGNNEKLFF	-	TRBD1	TRBV9	TRBJ1-4
TGTGCCAGCTCACCACGTTTATCAGGGCTAGAAGGTGATTCACCCCTCCACTTT	CASSPRLSGLEGDSPLHF	-	-	TRBV18	TRBJ1-6
TGTGCCAGCAGCTTAGCGCCGGGACAGGGGGAACCCCTCCACTTT	CASSLAPGQGEPLHF	once	TRBD1	TRBV7-2	TRBJ1-6
TGTGCCAGCAGTTTAGCGGGGTACAATGAGCAGTTCTTC	CASSLAGYNEQFF	-	-	TRBV27	TRBJ2-1
TGTGCCAGCAGCGTAGTCGGTCTGAGCACAGATACGCAGTATTTT	CASSVVGLSTDTQYF	-	-	TRBV9	TRBJ2-3
TGTGCCAGCAGCGCCGTATCGCGGGGCGTAAACATTCAGTACTTC	CASSAVSRGVNIQYF	once	-	TRBV11-1	TRBJ2-4
TGTGCCAGCAGTGATGAGGGGGCTGGGGCCAACGTCCTGACTTTC	CASSDEGAGANVLTF	-	-	TRBV6-1	TRBJ2-6
TGTGCCAGTAGTGTCCATACAGGGTTACATCAGCCCCAGCATTTT	CASSVHTGLHQPQHF	once	-	TRBV19	TRBJ1-5
TGTGCCAGCAGCTTAGGAGGGGGCGGAGGCACTGAAGCTTTCTTT	CASSLGGGGGTEAFF	-	TRBD1	TRBV7-3	TRBJ1-1
TGTGCCAGCAGCTTAGAGCGGGAGTATCAAGAGACCCAGTACTTC	CASSLEREYQETQYF	-	TRBD2	TRBV7-2	TRBJ2-5
TGTGCCAGCAGTGTGGATGGGCAGTACAATGAGCAGTTCTTC	CASSVDGQYNEQFF	-	-	TRBV2	TRBJ2-1
TGTGCCAGCAGCTCAACGGGACTAGCCACAGATACGCAGTATTTT	CASSSTGLATDTQYF	-	TRBD2	TRBV4-2	TRBJ2-3
TGTGCCAGCAGCTTAACCCAAAGGGGGAACACCGGGGAGCTGTTTTTT	CASSLTQRGNTGELFF	once	-	TRBV7-2	TRBJ2-2
TGCGCCAGCAGTCACCATAGCGGGTTCTCCTACAATGAGCAGTTCTTC	CASSHHSGFSYNEQFF	once	TRBD2	TRBV23-1	TRBJ2-1
TGTGCCAGCAGCTTAGACGGTTTTGGGGCCAACGTCCTGACTTTC	CASSLDGFGANVLTF	-	-	TRBV7-9	TRBJ2-6
TGTGCCAGCAGTTTATCCGGGACAGGGCCTTCTGGCTACACCTTC	CASSLSGTGPSGYTF	once	TRBD1	TRBV27	TRBJ1-2
TGTGCCTCCAGGGAAAGTCTCTCTGGAAACACCATATATTTT	CASRESLSGNTIYF	-	-	TRBV28	TRBJ1-3
TGTGCCAGCAGTTTACCCACAGGGAGCTCCTACGAGCAGTACTTC	CASSLPTGSSYEQYF	-	-	TRBV28	TRBJ2-7
TGTGCCAGCACAGGCTCCTACAATGAGCAGTTCTTC	CASTGSYNEQFF	-	-	TRBV6-6	TRBJ2-1
TGTGCCAGCAGCCCAAATCCCGGACAGGTTCTGGACTACGAGCAGTACTTC	CASSPNPGQVLDYEQYF	-	TRBD1	TRBV7-9	TRBJ2-7
TGTGCCAGCAGCCCAAACCCCCGTGACAGGGCAGGGCAGCCCCAGCATTTT	CASSPNPRDRAGQPQHF	-	TRBD1	TRBV27	TRBJ1-5
TGTGCCAGCAGTTACTCGACGGCGGGGAGGAATTCACCCCTCCACTTT	CASSYSTAGRNSPLHF	-	-	TRBV6-5	TRBJ1-6
TGTGCCAGTAGCTCCAGGGTTTCCAGCAATCAGCCCCAGCATTTT	CASSSRVSSNQPQHF	-	-	TRBV19	TRBJ1-5
TGCAGCGTTGAAATTACAGGCCATGGACCCCTCCACTTT	CSVEITGHGPLHF	-	-	TRBV29-1	TRBJ1-6
TGTGCCAGCAGCGCGGACAGGGGGGCTGGTTCACCCCTCCACTTT	CASSADRGAGSPLHF	-	TRBD1	TRBV5-4	TRBJ1-6
TGTGCCAGCAGTTACTCGGACAGCTATGGCTACACCTTC	CASSYSDSYGYTF	-	-	TRBV6-5	TRBJ1-2
TGTGCCAGCAGCCCGACAGGGGGCCTAACCTACGAGCAGTACTTC	CASSPTGGLTYEQYF	-	TRBD1	TRBV5-6	TRBJ2-7
TGTGCCAGCAGCTTAGGGGGCGGGGCTGGAAACACCATATATTTT	CASSLGGGAGNTIYF	once	-	TRBV7-2	TRBJ1-3
TGTGCCAGCAGCTTGGAGCACGGGGAAAAACTGTTTTTT	CASSLEHGEKLFF	-	-	TRBV5-4	TRBJ1-4
TGTGCCAGCAGCTTAGGCCGACTAGCGGGGCGGACCTACGAGCAGTACTTC	CASSLGRLAGRTYEQYF	-	TRBD2	TRBV13	TRBJ2-7
TGTGCCAGCAGTTACTCGTCAGGGGTCAACACTGAAGCTTTCTTT	CASSYSSGVNTEAFF	-	-	TRBV6-5	TRBJ1-1
TGTGCCAGCAGTTTATCCAGGGGGCGAGGGGAGACCCAGTACTTC	CASSLSRGRGETQYF	-	TRBD1	TRBV27	TRBJ2-5
TGTGCCAGCAGTTTCGGACAGGGGGCGCAATCTGAAGCTTTCTTT	CASSFGQGAQSEAFF	-	TRBD1	TRBV28	TRBJ1-1
TGTGCCAGCAGCGCGGTGGGGCGCGGGGGCCCCGGGGAGCTGTTTTTT	CASSAVGRGGPGELFF	-	-	TRBV9	TRBJ2-2
TGTGCCAGCAGCCTTCTGTGGACAGGGGCCAGAAACACTGAAGCTTTCTTT	CASSLLWTGARNTEAFF	once	TRBD1	TRBV7-9	TRBJ1-1
TGTGCCAGCAGTCTTGACACAGAGGAAAAACTGTTTTTT	CASSLDTEEKLFF	-	-	TRBV6-5	TRBJ1-4
TGTGCCACCAGCAGACCCGGGACAGGGGGCTACGAGCAGTACTTC	CATSRPGTGGYEQYF	-	TRBD1	TRBV15	TRBJ2-7
TGTGCCAGTAGTATAGACAGGGACATTCAGTACTTC	CASSIDRDIQYF	once	-	TRBV19	TRBJ2-4
TGTGCCAGCAGTTACTCGCAGGGATGGGACACTGAAGCTTTCTTT	CASSYSQGWDTEAFF	-	-	TRBV6-5	TRBJ1-1
TGTGCCAGCAGCTCCTCGTCGGGGAACGAGCAGTACTTC	CASSSSSGNEQYF	once	-	TRBV7-7	TRBJ2-7
TGCGCCAGCAGCCAAGGCTCGGCGAACACCGGGGAGCTGTTTTTT	CASSQGSANTGELFF	-	-	TRBV4-3	TRBJ2-2
TGTGCCTGGAGTGGAGGCGGCAATCAGCCCCAGCATTTT	CAWSGGGNQPQHF	-	-	TRBV30	TRBJ1-5
TGTGCCAGCAGCTTTTTAGCGGGGGCCTCCCAAGAGACCCAGTACTTC	CASSFLAGASQETQYF	many	TRBD2	TRBV7-2	TRBJ2-5
TGTGCCAGCTCAATCGGACAGATCTACGAGCAGTACTTC	CASSIGQIYEQYF	-	-	TRBV18	TRBJ2-7